These 18 T cell receptor beta chains originate from one sample sequenced in a study of T-cell memory formation after mild COVID-19. A single record per CDR3 protein comes from TCRdb applying MiXCR to the 5' RACE reads. The data show 410,000 or so distinct CDR3 sequences, less than 25% seen once. The sequenced material came from PBMCs or a T cell subset sorted from them (not recorded which). These receptors all stem from an adult woman who had mild COVID-19 (a few samples of this study predate the infection). Cell type and time point are not known.

CDR3 DNA: TGCAGTGCCCGAACGGGGGCCTACAATGAGCAGTTCTTC. Encoded protein: CSARTGAYNEQFF. The chain carries TRBV20-1 and TRBJ2-1; perhaps TRBD2 as D (6 bases). From germline, CDR1 is DFQATT and CDR2 SNEGSKA (reference sequence). This CDR3 spans 13 amino acids. The V and J ends lost 6 bases and 2 bases respectively, with 11 bases between them.

The chain joins TRBV7-9 to TRBJ2-1; 7 nucleotides match TRBD1. Looked up from germline, CDR1 is SEHNR and CDR2 is FQNEAQ (reference sequence). J was trimmed by 6 bases and V by 5 bases; bases with no gene match: 13. The CDR3 has 16 amino acids. The CDR3 is CASSPDLRDRFNEQFF. CDR3 DNA sequence: TGTGCCAGCAGCCCCGACCTCCGGGACAGATTCAATGAGCAGTTCTTC.

V and J are TRBV29-1 and TRBJ2-2; D could derive from TRBD1 or TRBD2 (5 bases each). The germline gives CDR1 SQVTM, CDR2 ANQGSEA. V lost 6 bases and J 4 bases, leaving 12 bases between the germline ends. There are 13 residues in the CDR3. The chain's CDR3 is CSVEWGSTGELFF. The CDR3 coding sequence is TGCAGCGTGGAATGGGGGTCCACCGGGGAGCTGTTTTTT.

V is TRBV20-1 and J is TRBJ2-7, with 7 nucleotides matching TRBD2. V lost 3 bases and J lost 5; bases outside the gene matches: 7. CDR3 size: 13 residues. Germline CDR1 is DFQATT and CDR2 is SNEGSKA (reference sequence). CDR3 in amino acids: CSARDGRPDEQYF. CDR3 in DNA: TGCAGTGCTAGGGACGGGAGGCCGGACGAGCAGTACTTC.

This clonotype was counted a few times. This chain connects TRBV24-1 to TRBJ2-2, with D possibly being TRBD1 or TRBD2 (5 bases each). V lost 10 bases and J 3 bases, leaving 11 bases between the germline ends. This CDR3 comprises 13 residues. Per germline, CDR1 KGHDR and CDR2 SFDVKD. The CDR3 nucleotides read TGTGCCACTGCCGGGGCCGACACCGGGGAGCTGTTTTTT. Protein: CATAGADTGELFF.

The gene calls are TRBV7-2 and TRBJ2-2; D not certain. The germline CDR1 and CDR2 sequences are SGHTA and FQGNSA. The CDR3 extends over 13 amino acids. V was trimmed by 0 bases and J by 3 bases, leaving 2 bases between them. The CDR3 sequence: CASSLAHTGELFF. CDR3 DNA sequence: TGTGCCAGCAGCTTAGCTCACACCGGGGAGCTGTTTTTT.

In this sample, this clonotype turned up a few times. This chain links TRBV3-1 with TRBJ2-7; D tentatively reads TRBD1 or TRBD2 (5 bases each). V was shortened by 4 bases and J by 3 bases, with 19 bases between the two germline ends. CDR1 is LGHDT and CDR2 is YNNKEL in the germline V gene (reference sequence). The CDR3 runs 16 residues. This CDR3 is CASSPLLGRTIYEQYF. The CDR3 DNA sequence: TGTGCCAGCAGCCCCCTCCTGGGACGGACAATCTACGAGCAGTACTTC.

This clonotype has only a few counts. The chain joins TRBV14 to TRBJ2-7; tentatively, D is TRBD2 (6 bases). Per germline, CDR1 SGHDN and CDR2 FVKESK. This CDR3 spans 12 amino acids. Deletions cut 7 bases from V and 2 bases from J, with 9 bases between. The CDR3: CASKTGAYEQYF. As DNA, the CDR3 is TGTGCCAGCAAAACGGGGGCCTACGAGCAGTACTTC.

This chain links TRBV6-1 with TRBJ2-7, with 9 bases matching TRBD2. The ends lost 7 bases at V and 4 bases at J; junction bases unmatched: 8. CDR1 and CDR2 from the germline V gene are MNHNS and SASEGT. This CDR3 has 14 amino acids. CDR3 sequence (DNA): TGTGCCAGCATAGCGGGAGCCGCGGTTTACGAGCAGTACTTC. Translating gives CASIAGAAVYEQYF.

V usage is TRBV19 and J usage is TRBJ2-2; D possibly uses TRBD1 or TRBD2 (5 bases each). This CDR3 contains 16 residues. CDR1 is LNHDA and CDR2 is SQIVND in the germline V gene (reference sequence). V was cut by 7 bases and J by 3 bases, with 18 bases left in between. DNA for the CDR3: TGTGCCAGTAATGATCCGGGACGAAGATACACCGGGGAGCTGTTTTTT. It codes for CASNDPGRRYTGELFF.

This clonotype has more than one count but fewer than ten. V gene TRBV24-1 combines with J gene TRBJ2-5; TRBD1 agrees at 7 bases. Germline CDR1 reads KGHDR; CDR2 reads SFDVKD. The CDR3 totals 15 residues. V lost 4 bases, J lost 4 bases, and 8 bases stayed unmatched. CDR3 nucleotide sequence: TGTGCCACCAGTGAACAGGGGATGTCTGGAGAGACCCAGTACTTC. Encoded protein: CATSEQGMSGETQYF.

J is TRBJ2-7 and V is TRBV20-1; D uncertain. The germline V and J ends were trimmed by 0 bases and 4 bases, with 7 bases remaining between them. This CDR3 contains 12 residues. CDR1 DFQATT and CDR2 SNEGSKA come from the germline V gene (reference sequence). The CDR3 is CSARETGYEQYF. In DNA, the CDR3 is TGCAGTGCTAGAGAGACCGGGTACGAGCAGTACTTC.

V and J are TRBV7-6 and TRBJ2-3; the D gene could be TRBD1 or TRBD2 (5 bases each). Germline assignment: CDR1 SGHVS and CDR2 FNYEAQ. Trimming took 0 bases from V and 6 from J, leaving 16 bases between them. The length of the CDR3 is 16 residues. This CDR3 reads CASSLAHYEGMDTQYF. DNA for the CDR3: TGTGCCAGCAGCTTAGCGCATTACGAGGGGATGGATACGCAGTATTTT. Variable domain in full (rest from reference TRBV7-6 and TRBJ2-3): GAGVSQSPRYKVTKRGQDVALRCDPISGHVSLYWYRQALGQGPEFLTYFNYEAQQDKSGLPNDRFSAERPEGSISTLTIQRTEQRDSAMYRCASSLAHYEGMDTQYFGPGTRLTVL.

V is TRBV7-9 and J is TRBJ2-7, with 15 bases matching TRBD2. The CDR3 is made up of 16 amino acids. Trimming removed 5 bases from V and 4 bases from J; junction bases left unmatched: 6. The V gene's germline CDR1 is SEHNR and CDR2 FQNEAQ (reference sequence). The CDR3 region is CASSPRTSGRAYEQYF. DNA for the CDR3: TGTGCCAGCAGCCCTCGGACTAGCGGGAGGGCTTACGAGCAGTACTTC.

The CDR3 DNA follows: TGTGCCAGCAGCCTCCAGGGAGTAGCGGGGGTCACGCAGTATTTT. Translation gives CASSLQGVAGVTQYF. V and J are TRBV3-1 and TRBJ2-3, with 9 positions matching TRBD2. The CDR3 has 15 amino acids. Per germline, CDR1 LGHDT and CDR2 YNNKEL (reference sequence). V gave up 4 bases and J gave up 9 bases; unmatched junction bases: 11.

This rearrangement joins TRBV20-1 to TRBJ2-7; D possibly corresponds to TRBD1 (5 bases). Trimming stripped 6 bases from V and 4 bases from J, with 19 bases between. CDR3 length: 14 amino acids. Germline CDR1 DFQATT, CDR2 SNEGSKA (reference sequence). The CDR3 here is CSAPWGSPPYEQYF. The CDR3 nucleotides read TGCAGTGCCCCCTGGGGCAGCCCGCCTTACGAGCAGTACTTC.

This clonotype has a handful of counts. This chain uses TRBV6-2 or TRBV6-3 with TRBJ2-5; the match to TRBD2 covers 8 bases. The junction had 9 bases not matched to a gene; V was cut back by 6 bases and J by 3 bases. This CDR3 has 15 amino acids. Germline V lookup: CDR1 MNHEY, CDR2 SVGEGT. The CDR3 region has the DNA TGTGCCAGCAGCTATCCGGGAGGGCCTAAAGAGACCCAGTACTTC. Its protein is CASSYPGGPKETQYF.

In DNA form, the CDR3 reads TGTGCCAGCAGCGCCGGGACGGCCGGAACTGAAGCTTTCTTT. Protein: CASSAGTAGTEAFF. V gene TRBV9 combines with J gene TRBJ1-1, with D maybe TRBD1 (5 bases). V gave up 3 bases and J gave up 5 bases, with 14 bases separating them. This CDR3 spans 14 amino acids. Germline values: CDR1 SGDLS, CDR2 YYNGEE.